This TCR beta chain was recorded in a study of T cell repertoires in cytomegalovirus infection. Study-wide context: Public TCR beta signatures provided an indication of both CMV infection and a matching HLA type.

Only a few counts were recorded for this clonotype. Its specificity is unknown. Notes on the study in general: The study found HLA-C-restricted CMV-specific TCR beta clonotypes dominating the ex vivo response. Carriers of CMV plus the relevant HLA were identified by cumulative public TCR beta family frequency.

A single record per CDR3 protein comes from TCRdb applying MiXCR to the reads. The sample has around 530,000 distinct CDR3 sequences; 15% to 20% are singletons. Material for sequencing was CD8+ T cells from PBMCs. This receptor was taken from a human donor in good health (CMV status not recorded). Some clones in this sample may be carry-over from other donors' samples.

The CDR3 loop reads CASSLGTRPQYF. CDR3 in DNA: TGTGCCAGCAGCTTAGGGACTAGACCCCAGTACTTC. V is TRBV7-9 and J is TRBJ2-5; TRBD2 matches at 7 bases. Germline values: CDR1 SEHNR, CDR2 FQNEAQ (reference sequence). J lost 9 bases, V lost 1 base, and 2 bases had no gene match. This CDR3 has 12 residues.